These T cell receptor beta chains were read from a single sample in a study of blood T cell repertoires in COVID-19. Sequenced by immunoSEQ multiplex PCR; TCRdb stores in-frame clones only, minus some. Altogether fewer than 200,000 clones are present, roughly 82% being singletons, with the ten largest covering about 16%. The source material was PBMCs or T cells enriched from blood (not recorded which). These receptors all come from a man aged 50 to 59 who had recovered from COVID-19. The CDR3 runs from the conserved cysteine through the conserved F or W. D genes are given only for firm matches.

D: -
V: TRBV19
J: TRBJ2-5
CDR3: CASSGAQETQYF

D: -
V: TRBV4-1
J: TRBJ2-2
CDR3: CASSQRTGIANTGELFF

D: -
V: TRBV2
J: TRBJ2-2
CDR3: CASSELRVSGELFF

D: -
V: TRBV6-5
J: TRBJ1-2
CDR3: CASRRGGRGYTF

D: -
V: TRBV15
J: TRBJ1-1
CDR3: CATSLGAGARIVFF

D: -
V: TRBV2
J: TRBJ1-2
CDR3: CASSELSLYGYTF

D: TRBD1
V: TRBV30
J: TRBJ1-1
CDR3: CAWSVLGQGAEAFF

D: TRBD2
V: TRBV4-1
J: TRBJ2-1
CDR3: CASSILSGTSNDEQFF

D: -
V: TRBV19
J: TRBJ2-4
CDR3: CASSIGLSENIQYF

D: -
V: TRBV9
J: TRBJ1-1
CDR3: CASSAHPGGGTEAFF

D: TRBD2
V: TRBV9
J: TRBJ2-2
CDR3: CASSVTGGGPGELFF

D: -
V: TRBV19
J: TRBJ1-1
CDR3: CASRDQANTEAFF

D: TRBD1
V: TRBV5-1
J: TRBJ1-5
CDR3: CASSPGTGKGNQPQHF

D: -
V: TRBV19
J: TRBJ1-4
CDR3: CASSIQQGLTNEKLFF

D: -
V: TRBV5-1
J: TRBJ2-7
CDR3: CASSPRGGAYEQYF

D: -
V: TRBV6-5
J: TRBJ2-7
CDR3: CASSYHGVPYEQYF

D: TRBD1
V: TRBV18
J: TRBJ1-5
CDR3: CASSPWTGELGQPQHF

D: -
V: TRBV5-1
J: TRBJ2-2
CDR3: CASSLEVGRNTGELFF

D: TRBD1
V: TRBV19
J: TRBJ2-3
CDR3: CASSPDRGYEDTQYF

D: TRBD2
V: TRBV19
J: TRBJ2-2
CDR3: CASTPRGLAGAGELFF

D: TRBD1
V: TRBV10-3
J: TRBJ1-4
CDR3: CAISGSGQNNEKLFF

D: TRBD1
V: TRBV6-5
J: TRBJ2-7
CDR3: CASSTTWTGPYEQYF

D: TRBD1
V: TRBV7-9
J: TRBJ2-7
CDR3: CASSPDRGREQYF

D: TRBD1
V: TRBV7-8
J: TRBJ2-7
CDR3: CASRQGALDEQYF

D: -
V: TRBV5-1
J: TRBJ1-1
CDR3: CASSLELGGSRRAFF

D: TRBD2
V: TRBV5-1
J: TRBJ2-2
CDR3: CASSQAAGGPTGELFF

D: -
V: TRBV24-1
J: TRBJ1-6
CDR3: CATSDPSAGRRNSPLHF

D: TRBD1
V: TRBV2
J: TRBJ1-5
CDR3: CASRDRASNQPQHF

D: TRBD1
V: TRBV6-4
J: TRBJ2-1
CDR3: CASSDIFSTGYNEQFF

D: -
V: TRBV27
J: TRBJ1-6
CDR3: CASSSDRSSYNSPLHF

D: -
V: TRBV30
J: TRBJ2-3
CDR3: CAWSGFASETDTQYF

D: -
V: TRBV5-1
J: TRBJ1-1
CDR3: CASSLRYSSNTEAFF

D: -
V: TRBV20-1
J: TRBJ1-2
CDR3: CSASYQPGGYTF

D: -
V: TRBV5-1
J: TRBJ2-1
CDR3: CASSLDPGGQAEQFF

D: -
V: TRBV10-1
J: TRBJ1-1
CDR3: CASSPISTGNTEAFF

D: -
V: TRBV6-1
J: TRBJ1-6
CDR3: CASSESPLSPLHF